This T cell receptor (beta chain) was profiled in a study of blood T cell repertoires in COVID-19. Turning to the study itself: The cDNA or gDNA used as material had been derived from T cells, B-cell-depleted T cells, or PBMCs.

The participants were between about 18 and 95 years old and came from some 23 US areas. The study assigned cohorts using participant-reported clinical history. Sequencing was performed with immunoSEQ multiplex PCR; in TCRdb, only in-frame clones are kept and a portion is missing. The sample has just over 250,000 clones; about 80% are singletons. Sequenced input: PBMCs or T cells enriched from blood (not recorded which). The receptor's source is a man under 40 with acute COVID-19.

The CDR3: CATSAPGQSHGYTF. CDR3 in DNA: TGTGCCACCAGTGCCCCGGGACAGTCCCATGGCTACACCTTC. This chain links TRBV24-1 with TRBJ1-2; 7 nucleotides align to TRBD1. The CDR3 length is 14 residues. V shed 5 bases, J shed 6 bases, and the junction held 8 bases outside the gene matches. Germline V gene sequence: CDR1 KGHDR, CDR2 SFDVKD.